The next 26 T cell receptor beta chains were all read from a single sample in a study of shared clonotypes between healthy human individuals. Sequencing used immunoSEQ multiplex PCR; TCRdb keeps in-frame clones, though not all of them. This sample yields about 580,000 clones, of which 95% to 98% are seen a single time; 0.3% belongs to the top ten. Terminally differentiated effector memory CD45RA+ cells were excluded from the naive CD8 cells, which were CD45RO-negative and positively selected for CCR7. Specimen: naive CD8+ T cells sorted from blood. These receptors all come from a man aged 30 to 45 in good health.

The rearrangement links TRBV5-1 to TRBJ2-1, with D unclear. CDR3 length: 12 residues. Germline CDR1 reads SGHRS; CDR2 reads YFSETQ. V was trimmed by 3 bases and J by 5 bases, leaving 6 bases between them. The CDR3 loop is CASSSNNNEQFF. In nucleotides, the CDR3 is TGCGCCAGCAGCTCCAACAACAATGAGCAGTTCTTC.

CDR3 residues: CASSPRTAYEQYF. DNA for the CDR3: TGTGCCAGCAGCCCCCGGACAGCCTACGAGCAGTACTTC. V usage is TRBV9 and J usage is TRBJ2-7; tentative D call: TRBD1 (6 bases). Trimming took off 4 bases at V and 2 bases at J, with 10 bases between the two ends. From germline, CDR1 is SGDLS and CDR2 YYNGEE. CDR3 length: 13 amino acids.

The chain is built from TRBV15 and TRBJ2-5; 8 bases match TRBD1. The CDR3 contains 14 residues. The germline gives CDR1 LNHNV, CDR2 YYDKDF (reference sequence). After removal of 8 bases from V and 2 bases from J, the junction contained 7 bases not matched to a gene. The CDR3 nucleotides read TGTGCCACCTCCCAGGGACAGGAACAAGAGACCCAGTACTTC. Protein sequence: CATSQGQEQETQYF.

The rearrangement joins TRBV13 to TRBJ2-1; D is perhaps TRBD2 (5 bases). This CDR3 has 13 amino acids. In germline, CDR1 is PRHDT, CDR2 FYEKMQ (reference sequence). V shed 0 bases and J shed 7 bases, with 7 bases lying between them. For the CDR3, the DNA is TGTGCCAGCAGCTTAGGGGACTTTAATGAGCAGTTCTTC. As protein: CASSLGDFNEQFF.

This sequence joins TRBV5-6 and TRBJ1-5; D gene uncertain. Germline V gene lookup returns CDR1 SGHDT and CDR2 YYEEEE. The ends were cut back, 1 base at V and 0 bases at J, with 5 bases in the middle. This CDR3 comprises 14 residues. The CDR3 spells CASSLMNSNQPQHF. The CDR3 coding sequence is TGTGCCAGCAGCTTGATGAATAGCAATCAGCCCCAGCATTTT. Combining the CDR3 with reference TRBV5-6 and TRBJ1-5 gives the whole variable domain DAGVTQSPTHLIKTRGQQVTLRCSPKSGHDTVSWYQQALGQGPQFIFQYYEEEERQRGNFPDRFSGHQFPNYSSELNVNALLLGDSALYLCASSLMNSNQPQHFGDGTRLSIL.

The chain joins TRBV29-1 to TRBJ2-2; 10 bases are shared with TRBD1. V lost 6 bases to trimming and J lost 4 bases; unmatched junction nucleotides: 5. The CDR3 consists of 14 residues. The germline V gene encodes CDR1 SQVTM and CDR2 ANQGSEA. The CDR3: CSVSRDRGTGELFF. CDR3 nucleotide sequence: TGCAGCGTCAGCCGGGACAGGGGCACCGGGGAGCTGTTTTTT.

The chain uses TRBV7-6 and TRBJ2-7; 7 bases agree with TRBD2. CDR1 is SGHVS, CDR2 FNYEAQ, per germline. CDR3 length: 17 amino acids. V gave up 6 bases and J gave up 0 bases; unmatched junction bases: 14. CDR3 in DNA: TGTGCCAGCAGTCCATCGGGACTAATAGCCTACTCCTACGAGCAGTACTTC. This sequence encodes CASSPSGLIAYSYEQYF.

This rearrangement joins TRBV18 to TRBJ2-5; unclear D gene. Germline CDR1 KGHSH, CDR2 LQKENI. V lost 4 bases and J 5 bases, leaving 5 bases between the germline ends. CDR3 size: 11 residues. CDR3 protein: CASSRAETQYF. CDR3 nucleotides: TGTGCCAGCTCACGAGCGGAGACCCAGTACTTC.

The chain links TRBV9 to TRBJ1-2; the D gene is possibly TRBD1 (6 bases). This CDR3 is 15 amino acids long. V lost 0 bases to trimming and J lost 3 bases, with 12 bases between them. The germline gives CDR1 SGDLS, CDR2 YYNGEE. Here the CDR3 reads CASSVAAGADYGYTF. The CDR3 DNA reads TGTGCCAGCAGCGTAGCTGCGGGGGCTGACTATGGCTACACCTTC.

This clone has just one count. V is TRBV7-3 and J is TRBJ2-2, with 11 bases that match TRBD2. Germline trimming cut 5 bases from V and 6 bases from J; bases unmatched to any gene: 8. CDR3 size: 16 residues. Per the germline V gene, CDR1 is SGHTA and CDR2 is FQGTGA. CDR3 loop: CASSKETSGTAGELFF. DNA for the CDR3: TGTGCCAGCAGCAAAGAGACTAGCGGGACAGCCGGGGAGCTGTTTTTT.

The chain uses TRBV7-9 and TRBJ2-7; 10 bases match TRBD1. Germline CDR1 and CDR2: SEHNR and FQNEAQ (reference sequence). The J segment lost 4 bases and the V segment lost 4 bases, leaving 10 bases of the junction unmatched. The CDR3 extends over 16 amino acids. The DNA for the CDR3 is TGTGCCAGCAGCTCGGGACAGGGGATGAGAAGTTACGAGCAGTACTTC. It specifies CASSSGQGMRSYEQYF.

The rearrangement links TRBV9 to TRBJ2-7; the D gene is possibly TRBD1 (6 bases). Germline V gene data show CDR1 as SGDLS and CDR2 as YYNGEE. The CDR3 extends over 14 amino acids. V was shortened by 0 bases and J by 4 bases, with 11 bases between the two germline ends. Here the CDR3 reads CASSVEVTGYEQYF. In DNA form, the CDR3 reads TGTGCCAGCAGCGTAGAGGTGACAGGATACGAGCAGTACTTC.

This clone occurred once. The gene calls are TRBV11-2 and TRBJ1-3; D is uncertain. The length of the CDR3 is 14 residues. Between the trimmed V and J ends, which lost 4 bases and 0 bases, there was a span of 7 bases. Germline V lookup: CDR1 SGHAT, CDR2 FQNNGV. CDR3 amino acids: CASSSRDSGNTIYF. For the CDR3, the DNA is TGTGCCAGCAGCTCTCGGGACTCTGGAAACACCATATATTTT.

This clone was seen once. The rearrangement uses TRBV18 and TRBJ2-1; D is possibly TRBD1 or TRBD2 (7 bases each). CDR3 length: 18 residues. Trimming removed 4 bases from V and 2 bases from J, with 21 bases in between. Germline CDR1 reads KGHSH; CDR2 reads LQKENI. The CDR3 spells CASSRGGAGDVAYNEQFF. The CDR3 nucleotides are TGTGCCAGCTCACGAGGGGGCGCGGGAGATGTAGCCTACAATGAGCAGTTCTTC.

Only one count was recorded for this clone. The V call is TRBV27, the J call TRBJ1-1, with 8 positions matching TRBD1. The CDR3 totals 15 residues. Germline-derived CDR1 and CDR2 are MNHEY and SMNVEV (reference sequence). J lost 5 bases, V lost 5 bases, and 10 bases had no gene match. The CDR3 sequence: CASSTRTGRPTEAFF. In DNA, the CDR3 is TGTGCCAGCAGTACCCGGACAGGGCGCCCGACTGAAGCTTTCTTT.

The chain links TRBV15 to TRBJ1-5; no clear D gene. From germline, CDR1 is LNHNV and CDR2 YYDKDF (reference sequence). This CDR3 contains 16 residues. The V end was cut by 3 bases, the J end by 0 bases, with 12 bases between. CDR3 residues: CATSSRAGPSNQPQHF. The CDR3, as DNA: TGTGCCACCAGCAGTCGGGCAGGCCCTAGCAATCAGCCCCAGCATTTT.

The chain carries TRBV9 and TRBJ1-1; a weak D match, TRBD1 (5 bases). Between the trimmed V and J ends, which lost 0 bases and 11 bases, there was a span of 23 bases. This CDR3 has 16 residues. Germline CDR1 is SGDLS and CDR2 is YYNGEE. The CDR3 bases are TGTGCCAGCAGCGTAGCCCGGGACGGGGGAAGACGAATGGCTTTCTTT. Its protein product is CASSVARDGGRRMAFF.

The rearrangement joins TRBV27 to TRBJ1-2, with TRBD1 identical over 9 bases. The V segment lost 3 bases and the J segment 8 bases; nucleotides outside the gene matches: 7. In germline, CDR1 is MNHEY, CDR2 SMNVEV (reference sequence). The CDR3 contains 14 residues. The CDR3 DNA reads as TGTGCCAGCAGTTTCCTGGGACAGGGAGGAGGCTACACCTTC. Encoded protein: CASSFLGQGGGYTF.

The chain carries TRBV5-1 and TRBJ2-7; TRBD2 matches 14 bases. J lost 0 bases, V lost 4 bases, and 9 bases had no gene match. Looked up from germline, CDR1 is SGHRS and CDR2 is YFSETQ. This CDR3 has 18 residues. The CDR3 spells CASSRGLAGDILSYEQYF. Written as DNA, the CDR3 is TGCGCCAGCAGCCGGGGACTAGCGGGAGATATCCTCTCCTACGAGCAGTACTTC.

This clone appeared a single time. This rearrangement joins TRBV4-3 to TRBJ2-1; D possibly corresponds to TRBD2 (5 bases). V gave up 3 bases and J gave up 7 bases, with 22 bases separating them. Germline CDR1 reads LGHNA; CDR2 reads YSLEER. This CDR3 spans 17 amino acids. The CDR3 protein is CASSHRGSESYKNEQFF. In DNA form, the CDR3 reads TGCGCCAGCAGCCACCGGGGATCGGAGAGTTATAAGAATGAGCAGTTCTTC.

The gene calls are TRBV5-4 and TRBJ2-7, with D perhaps given as TRBD1 or TRBD2 (5 bases each). Between the trimmed V and J ends, which lost 1 base and 5 bases, there was a span of 7 bases. Germline CDR1 is SGHNT and CDR2 is YYREEE (reference sequence). The CDR3 is 12 residues long. CDR3 nucleotide sequence: TGTGCCAGCAGCTTGTGGGGGAACGAGCAGTACTTC. Translated, it gives CASSLWGNEQYF.

The V and J genes are TRBV7-2 and TRBJ1-2; D may be TRBD1 (6 bases). The CDR3 is 13 amino acids. Germline values: CDR1 SGHTA, CDR2 FQGNSA. The V end was cut by 5 bases, the J end by 2 bases, with 9 bases between. This chain's CDR3 is CASSPDRNYGYTF. CDR3 nucleotides: TGTGCCAGCAGCCCGGACAGAAACTATGGCTACACCTTC.

With regard to this clone: The junction does not match germline at one end; this may be a read error. Other DNA sequences of this sample code for an identical CDR3. Written as DNA, the CDR3 is TGCGCCAGCAGCTTGGCAGGGAATCAGCCCCAACATTTT. It specifies CASSLAGNQPQHF. The chain recombines TRBV5-1 with TRBJ1-5, with D possibly matching TRBD1 (5 bases). This CDR3 has 13 amino acids. Germline-derived CDR1 and CDR2 are SGHRS and YFSETQ.

The gene calls are TRBV9 and TRBJ2-1; D is possibly TRBD2 (5 bases). The CDR3 runs to 15 residues. V was clipped by 3 bases and J by 0 bases, with 10 bases between them. Germline lookup yields CDR1 SGDLS and CDR2 YYNGEE. The CDR3 region is CASSGGGSSYNEQFF. The CDR3 coding sequence is TGTGCCAGCAGCGGCGGAGGAAGCTCCTACAATGAGCAGTTCTTC.

The rearrangement joins TRBV15 to TRBJ2-7; possibly TRBD1 for D (5 bases). The CDR3 extends over 15 amino acids. Trimming stripped 3 bases from V and 3 bases from J, with 15 bases between. Germline V gene data show CDR1 as LNHNV and CDR2 as YYDKDF (reference sequence). CDR3 nucleotide sequence: TGTGCCACCAGCAGGGAGCCCCAGGGAAACTACGAGCAGTACTTC. Translated, it gives CATSREPQGNYEQYF. Drawing the rest from reference TRBV15 and TRBJ2-7, the complete variable domain is DAMVIQNPRYQVTQFGKPVTLSCSQTLNHNVMYWYQQKSSQAPKLLFHYYDKDFNNEADTPDNFQSRRPNTSFCFLDIRSPGLGDTAMYLCATSREPQGNYEQYFGPGTRLTVT.

The chain employs TRBV13 and TRBJ1-1; no clear D gene. The V end lost 4 bases, the J end lost 1 base, and 10 bases lay between the germline ends. CDR3 length equals 14 residues. CDR1 and CDR2 (germline): PRHDT, FYEKMQ (reference sequence). The CDR3 loop reads CASSSLRENTEAFF. CDR3 nucleotides: TGTGCCAGCAGCTCCCTCCGGGAGAACACTGAAGCTTTCTTT.